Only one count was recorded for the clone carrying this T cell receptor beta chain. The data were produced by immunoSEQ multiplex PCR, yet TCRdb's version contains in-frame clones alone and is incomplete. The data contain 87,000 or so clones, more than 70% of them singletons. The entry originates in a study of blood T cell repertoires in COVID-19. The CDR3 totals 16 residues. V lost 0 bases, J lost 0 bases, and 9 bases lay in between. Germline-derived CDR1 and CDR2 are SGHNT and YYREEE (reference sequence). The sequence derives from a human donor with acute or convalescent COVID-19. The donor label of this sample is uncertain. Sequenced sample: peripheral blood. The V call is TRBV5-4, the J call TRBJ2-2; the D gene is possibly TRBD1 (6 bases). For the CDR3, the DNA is TGTGCCAGCAGCTTGGGAAGGACAGCGAACACCGGGGAGCTGTTTTTT. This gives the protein CASSLGRTANTGELFF.